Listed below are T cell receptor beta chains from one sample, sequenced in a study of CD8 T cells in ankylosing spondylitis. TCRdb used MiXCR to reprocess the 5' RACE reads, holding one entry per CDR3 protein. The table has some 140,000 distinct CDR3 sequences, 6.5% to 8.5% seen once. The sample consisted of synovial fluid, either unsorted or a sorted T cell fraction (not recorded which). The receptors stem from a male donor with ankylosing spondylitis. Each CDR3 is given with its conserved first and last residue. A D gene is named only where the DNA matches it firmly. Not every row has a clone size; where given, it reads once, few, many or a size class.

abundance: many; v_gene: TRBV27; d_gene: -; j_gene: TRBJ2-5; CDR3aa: CASGAYRRGVQETQYF; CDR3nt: TGTGCCAGCGGGGCCTATCGTCGCGGGGTCCAAGAGACCCAGTACTTC
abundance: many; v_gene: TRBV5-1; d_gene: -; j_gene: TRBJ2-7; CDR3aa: CASSLGLKSYEQYF; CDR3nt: TGCGCCAGCAGCCTAGGACTGAAATCCTACGAGCAGTACTTC
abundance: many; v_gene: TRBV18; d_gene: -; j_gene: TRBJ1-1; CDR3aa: CASSQNTEAFF; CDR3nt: TGTGCCAGCTCCCAGAACACTGAAGCTTTCTTT
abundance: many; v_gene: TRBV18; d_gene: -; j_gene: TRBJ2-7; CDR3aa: CASSPRQSSYEQYF; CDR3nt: TGTGCCAGCTCACCCCGACAAAGCTCCTACGAGCAGTACTTC
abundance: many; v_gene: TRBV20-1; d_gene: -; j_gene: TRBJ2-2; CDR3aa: CSAFPGITGELFF; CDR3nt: TGCAGTGCTTTTCCCGGGATCACCGGGGAGCTGTTTTTT
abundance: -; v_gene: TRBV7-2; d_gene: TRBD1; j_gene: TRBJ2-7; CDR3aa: CASSLAAGGVYEQYF; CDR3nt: TGTGCCAGCAGCTTAGCGGCAGGGGGCGTCTACGAGCAGTACTTC
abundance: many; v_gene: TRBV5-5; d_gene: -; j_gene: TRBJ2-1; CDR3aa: CASSLRGGSFSYNEQFF; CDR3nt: TGTGCCAGCAGCTTGAGGGGGGGGAGTTTCTCCTACAATGAGCAGTTCTTC
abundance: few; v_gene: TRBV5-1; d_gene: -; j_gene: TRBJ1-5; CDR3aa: CASSFSFFVRNQPQHF; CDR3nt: TGCGCCAGCAGCTTCAGTTTTTTCGTTCGCAATCAGCCCCAGCATTTT
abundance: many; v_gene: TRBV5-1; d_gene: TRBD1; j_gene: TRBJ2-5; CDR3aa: CASRPGTGSQETQYF; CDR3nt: TGCGCCAGCAGACCCGGGACAGGGTCCCAAGAGACCCAGTACTTC
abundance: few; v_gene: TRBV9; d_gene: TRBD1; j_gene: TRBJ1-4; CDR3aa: CASSVVGQGDEKLFF; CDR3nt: TGTGCCAGCAGCGTAGTGGGACAGGGGGATGAAAAACTGTTTTTT
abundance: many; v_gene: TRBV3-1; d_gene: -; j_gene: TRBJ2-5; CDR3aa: CASSRLGERETQYF; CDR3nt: TGTGCCAGCAGCCGACTGGGGGAGCGAGAGACCCAGTACTTC
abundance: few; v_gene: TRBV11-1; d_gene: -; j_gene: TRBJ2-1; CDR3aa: CASSGVALTYNEQFF; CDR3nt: TGTGCCAGCTCGGGGGTAGCGCTTACCTACAATGAGCAGTTCTTC
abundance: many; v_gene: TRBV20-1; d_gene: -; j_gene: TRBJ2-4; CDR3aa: CSARDRNIQYF; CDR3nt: TGCAGTGCTAGAGATCGTAACATTCAGTACTTC
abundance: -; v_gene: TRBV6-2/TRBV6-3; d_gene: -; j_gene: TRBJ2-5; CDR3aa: CASRSLAGGTQYF; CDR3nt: TGTGCCAGCAGGTCACTGGCTGGGGGGACCCAGTACTTC